This paragraph covers one TCR beta chain sequence. The antigen remains unidentified. These data belong to a study of T cells expressing NK-cell markers. Study at large: The TCR beta repertoires were obtained from sorted CD3+CD56+NKG2C+, CD3+CD56+NKG2C- and CD3+CD56-NKG2C+ T cells.

The germline CDR1 and CDR2 sequences are SEHNR and FQNEAQ (reference sequence). The length of the CDR3 is 16 residues. 5'RACE template switching with UMIs generated TCR beta cDNA. Following a re-call of the 5' RACE reads, TCRdb has one entry per CDR3 protein and lacks DNA. The repertoire table contains 500,000 or so distinct CDR3 sequences. Study-wide results and caveats: Of the CD8+ T cells in six donors, about 1.0-8% belonged to dominant NKG2C+ clonotypes. Leadership of the CD3+CD56-NKG2C+ fraction also belonged to these clonotypes in several donors.

Sequencing used blood T cells: a sorted CD56 or NKG2C T cell subset, CD4+ or CD8+ T cells, or bulk PBMC T cells (not recorded which). This TCR was recovered from a man aged 18 to 30 in good health. This chain uses TRBV7-9 with TRBJ1-1; TCRdb gives TRBD1 as the D gene, but with no DNA this cannot be confirmed. CDR3 in amino acids: CASSLGTGGMNTEAFF.